The clone carrying this TCR beta chain was seen a single time. The data are from a study of blood T cell repertoires in COVID-19. The wider study: Both acute and convalescent COVID-19 samples were obtained from the United States, Italy and Spain.

Per the germline V gene, CDR1 is SEHNR and CDR2 is FQNEAQ (reference sequence). The CDR3 contains 16 residues. The trim removed 5 bases at V and 0 bases at J, leaving 6 bases unmatched. Some clones are missing from TCRdb's copy, which holds only in-frame ones; the method was immunoSEQ multiplex PCR. The sample holds tens of thousands of clones, 75% to 85% seen once. This chain joins TRBV7-9 and TRBJ2-3, with 9 bases identical to TRBD2. The sequenced material came from peripheral blood. The origin of this receptor is a woman older than 75 with acute or convalescent COVID-19. As DNA, the CDR3 is TGTGCCAGCAGCCGTGTAGCGGGGGTTAGCACAGATACGCAGTATTTT. Translation: CASSRVAGVSTDTQYF.